The 29 T cell receptor beta chains below come from one sample, sequenced in a study of spatial heterogeneity in lung cancer (dated by TCRdb to the late 2010s). The investigation overall reported the following: A correlation was observed between the number of expanded intratumoral alpha and beta TCRs and the tumor nonsynonymous mutation count.

Library method: 5' RACE. Sequencing took place on a NextSeq 500. TCRdb ran its own pipeline on the public reads, namely fastp trimming at Q25 and MiXCR clone calling, and kept in-frame beta chains. Rows are unified per CDR3 protein, each entry keeping the most common DNA and genes. Counted in this sample were about 27,000 distinct CDR3 sequences; around 7% of them appeared once. Of the sample, almost 25% falls within the top ten clones. Their antigens remain unidentified. The time point label, as the study defines it: sample taken at primary tumor resection. This specimen consisted of lung tumor tissue, obtained at surgery. These receptors came from a male donor with early-stage non-small cell lung cancer.

This clonotype was found many times. The V call is TRBV20-1, the J call TRBJ1-1; D is possibly TRBD1 (5 bases). The CDR3 contains 14 residues. Between the trimmed V and J ends, which lost 3 bases and 7 bases, there was a span of 18 bases. Per the germline V gene, CDR1 is DFQATT and CDR2 is SNEGSKA (reference sequence). The CDR3 DNA follows: TGCAGTGCTAGCCGATCGTCAGGGACCGGTGAAGCTTTCTTT. This sequence encodes CSASRSSGTGEAFF.

Ten or more counts support this clonotype. This rearrangement joins TRBV5-1 to TRBJ2-5, with D unclear. Germline-derived CDR1 and CDR2 are SGHRS and YFSETQ. V lost 0 bases, J lost 5 bases, and 14 bases lay in between. The CDR3 loop spans 15 amino acids. The CDR3 DNA reads TGCGCCAGCAGCTTGGAGCAGGTCCTTGGGGAGACCCAGTACTTC. This translates into CASSLEQVLGETQYF. Complete variable domain (other parts from reference TRBV5-1 and TRBJ2-5): KAGVTQTPRYLIKTRGQQVTLSCSPISGHRSVSWYQQTPGQGLQFLFEYFSETQRNKGNFPGRFSGRQFSNSRSEMNVSTLELGDSALYLCASSLEQVLGETQYFGPGTRLLVL.

In this sample, this clonotype turned up many times. V usage is TRBV20-1 and J usage is TRBJ1-1; no definite D call. The CDR3 is 14 amino acids. Trimming removed 7 bases at V and 0 bases at J, with 15 bases between. Germline lookup yields CDR1 DFQATT and CDR2 SNEGSKA (reference sequence). This chain's CDR3 is CSVRRTSLNTEAFF. The CDR3 bases are TGCAGTGTACGCCGTACAAGTTTGAACACTGAAGCTTTCTTT.

This clonotype has a handful of counts. This chain links TRBV7-2 with TRBJ2-7; D is perhaps TRBD2 (5 bases). The CDR3 is 15 residues long. Germline lookup yields CDR1 SGHTA and CDR2 FQGNSA. V was clipped by 1 base and J by 6 bases, with 16 bases between them. CDR3 sequence (DNA): TGTGCCAGCAGCTTAGACCGGTCCCCGGGGTTCGAGCAGTACTTC. Its translation: CASSLDRSPGFEQYF.

There are many counts of this clonotype. The genes are TRBV11-2 and TRBJ2-7; 7 bases match TRBD1. Losses at the gene ends were 3 bases for V and 6 bases for J; bases not matched to a gene: 5. There are 13 residues in the CDR3. Germline CDR1 is SGHAT and CDR2 is FQNNGV. CDR3 bases: TGTGCCAGCAGCTTCTTGACAGGGCCCGAGCAGTACTTC. This encodes CASSFLTGPEQYF.

The table lists this clonotype with many counts. V and J are TRBV2 and TRBJ1-6; 8 bases fit TRBD1. V dropped 6 bases and J dropped 9; count of bases not matched to a gene: 4. Germline CDR1 and CDR2: SNHLY and FYNNEI. The CDR3 totals 13 residues. The CDR3 bases are TGTGCCAGCAGGGACAGGGAAATTTCACCCCTCCACTTT. It specifies CASRDREISPLHF.

This clonotype was seen only a few times. The chain couples TRBV14 to TRBJ2-2; D is uncertain. Trimming shortened V by 5 bases and J by 6 bases, and 7 bases separated the two germline ends. The CDR3 totals 12 residues. Germline lookup yields CDR1 SGHDN and CDR2 FVKESK. The CDR3 DNA sequence: TGTGCCAGCAGCATAGCATCCGGGGAGCTGTTTTTT. This codes for CASSIASGELFF.

The chain recombines TRBV7-2 with TRBJ1-1, with D possibly being TRBD1 (6 bases). This CDR3 is 14 amino acids long. CDR1 is SGHTA, CDR2 FQGNSA, per germline. Trimming cost V 5 bases and J 3 bases, with 13 bases left between them. Here the CDR3 DNA reads TGTGCCAGCAGCGGCTACAGGGTGGACACTGAAGCTTTCTTT. Translated: CASSGYRVDTEAFF.

V gene TRBV12-3 or TRBV12-4 combines with J gene TRBJ1-6; the match to TRBD1 covers 9 bases. V lost 3 bases, J lost 7 bases, and 4 bases stayed unmatched. This CDR3 region has 15 residues. CDR3 in amino acids: CASSFWDRENSPLHF. Here the CDR3 DNA reads TGTGCCAGCAGTTTCTGGGACAGGGAAAATTCACCCCTCCACTTT.

This clonotype turned up a few times. This chain uses TRBV6-5 with TRBJ1-2; D is perhaps TRBD1 (6 bases). The V gene's germline CDR1 is MNHEY and CDR2 SVGAGI. CDR3 length: 15 residues. With 7 bases removed from V and 3 bases from J, the gap between germline ends came to 18 bases. The CDR3 here is CASTLSGVLDYGYTF. In DNA, the CDR3 is TGTGCCAGCACCCTTTCAGGGGTTTTGGACTATGGCTACACCTTC.

With regard to this clonotype: Relative to the germline gene, one junction end is altered; a read error may explain this. This chain uses TRBV20-1 with TRBJ2-3, with TRBD1 matching over 7 bases. Germline CDR1 and CDR2: DFQATT and SNEGSKA (reference sequence). The CDR3 is 14 amino acids. CDR3 amino acids: CSAPGQDRTDMQYF. In DNA, the CDR3 is TGCAGTGCTCCTGGACAGGACCGCACAGATATGCAGTATTTT.

This clonotype was seen at least ten times. This sequence joins TRBV7-8 and TRBJ1-6; TRBD1 is a possible D gene (5 bases). Trimming took off 3 bases at V and 5 bases at J, with 17 bases between the two ends. This CDR3 is 17 amino acids long. CDR1 SGHVS and CDR2 FQNEAQ come from the germline V gene. The CDR3 protein is CASSLSGARGDNSPLHF. CDR3 coding DNA: TGTGCCAGCAGCTTGTCCGGGGCCCGGGGGGATAATTCACCCCTCCACTTT.

The rearrangement uses TRBV29-1 and TRBJ2-7, with unresolved D. The germline V gene encodes CDR1 SQVTM and CDR2 ANQGSEA. With 4 bases removed from V and 0 bases from J, the gap between germline ends came to 13 bases. The CDR3 has 14 residues. CDR3 loop: CSVATDLDSYEQYF. The CDR3 nucleotides read TGCAGCGTTGCAACGGACCTAGACTCCTACGAGCAGTACTTC.

This clonotype was seen only a few times. The gene calls are TRBV27 and TRBJ2-3; 8 positions agree with TRBD2. Germline V gene sequence: CDR1 MNHEY, CDR2 SMNVEV (reference sequence). CDR3 length equals 14 residues. The V and J ends lost 1 base and 10 bases, in that order; junction bases with no gene match: 7. CDR3 sequence reads: CASSLYGGAFPQYF. Written as DNA, the CDR3 is TGTGCCAGCAGTTTATACGGGGGGGCCTTTCCGCAGTATTTT.

This clonotype was detected ten times or more. The V and J genes are TRBV7-2 and TRBJ1-6, with D perhaps TRBD1 (5 bases). The V gene's germline CDR1 is SGHTA and CDR2 FQGNSA. CDR3 length: 13 amino acids. V dropped 6 bases and J dropped 2 bases, with 5 bases sitting between them. The CDR3 spells CASRDTYNSPLHF. Here the CDR3 DNA reads TGTGCCAGCAGGGACACCTATAATTCACCCCTCCACTTT.

The chain uses TRBV28 and TRBJ1-5; TRBD1 matches at 8 bases. CDR1 is MDHEN, CDR2 SYDVKM, per germline. This CDR3 is built from 15 residues. Trimming at V came to 5 bases and at J to 1 base, leaving 4 bases not matched to a gene. The CDR3 protein is CASSPGTGSNQPQHF. CDR3 nucleotides: TGTGCCAGCAGTCCCGGGACAGGAAGCAATCAGCCCCAGCATTTT.

This clonotype was counted at least ten times. The V gene is TRBV9, the J gene TRBJ2-2; D not resolved. The V gene lost 0 bases and the J gene lost 6 bases, with 6 bases spanning the gap. The V gene's germline CDR1 is SGDLS and CDR2 YYNGEE. This CDR3 spans 13 amino acids. CDR3 in amino acids: CASSVAEPGELFF. CDR3 DNA: TGTGCCAGCAGCGTAGCCGAACCCGGGGAGCTGTTTTTT.

About this clonotype: Since a much larger clone is just one base distant, this may be a read error. The chain links TRBV18 to TRBJ2-7; D unclear. The CDR3 length is 12 residues. Germline V gene lookup returns CDR1 KGHSH and CDR2 LQKENI. The CDR3 here is CASSGTSYEHYF. The DNA of the CDR3 is TGTGCCAGCTCAGGTACCTCCTACGAGCATTACTTC.

This clonotype has ten or more counts. The chain combines TRBV29-1 with TRBJ2-3; possibly TRBD2 for D (5 bases). V was clipped by 7 bases and J by 6 bases, with 20 bases between them. This CDR3 is built from 14 residues. Looked up from germline, CDR1 is SQVTM and CDR2 is ANQGSEA. CDR3 sequence reads: CSDQPRPPGDTQYF. In nucleotides, the CDR3 is TGCAGCGATCAACCCCGACCACCGGGGGATACGCAGTATTTT.

The table lists this clonotype with many counts. CDR3 sequence: CASSQDPRGEYSPLHF. The CDR3 bases are TGCGCCAGCAGCCAAGACCCCCGGGGGGAGTATTCACCCCTCCACTTT. V usage is TRBV4-3 and J usage is TRBJ1-6; D possibly corresponds to TRBD1 (5 bases). The V end lost 0 bases, the J end lost 8 bases, and 14 bases lay between the germline ends. This CDR3 contains 16 residues. CDR1 and CDR2 (germline): LGHNA, YSLEER.

This clonotype was counted many times. The chain recombines TRBV5-5 with TRBJ2-3, with D uncertain. CDR3 length: 15 amino acids. CDR1 is SGHKS, CDR2 YYEKEE, per germline (reference sequence). Trimming took off 0 bases at V and 6 bases at J, with 14 bases between the two ends. The CDR3 nucleotides read TGTGCCAGCAGCTTGGGGCCCGGACCGTCGGATACGCAGTATTTT. Translated, it gives CASSLGPGPSDTQYF.

This clonotype was seen at least ten times. V usage is TRBV5-1 and J usage is TRBJ2-5, with D possibly matching TRBD2 (6 bases). The V end was cut by 4 bases, the J end by 3 bases, with 19 bases between. CDR3 length: 16 amino acids. Germline values: CDR1 SGHRS, CDR2 YFSETQ. The CDR3 DNA follows: TGCGCCAGCAGCGGAGGGGCGTCATCCGGGGAAGAGACCCAGTACTTC. Translation: CASSGGASSGEETQYF.

J is TRBJ2-3 and V is TRBV7-2; 9 bases align to TRBD1. The CDR3 extends over 14 amino acids. Germline V CDR1 and CDR2: SGHTA, FQGNSA. Losses at the gene ends were 3 bases for V and 4 bases for J; bases not matched to a gene: 2. The CDR3 loop is CASSLDRGADTQYF. CDR3 nucleotides: TGTGCCAGCAGCTTGGACAGGGGCGCAGATACGCAGTATTTT.

This clonotype was recorded at least ten times. V usage is TRBV3-1 and J usage is TRBJ1-5; D ambiguous. CDR1 is LGHDT, CDR2 YNNKEL, per germline (reference sequence). The CDR3 has 13 amino acids. With 2 bases removed from V and 4 bases from J, the gap between germline ends came to 6 bases. The CDR3 protein is CASSQSQNQPQHF. Here the CDR3 DNA reads TGTGCCAGCAGCCAATCACAAAATCAGCCCCAGCATTTT. Full variable domain (rest looked up from reference TRBV3-1 and TRBJ1-5): DTAVSQTPKYLVTQMGNDKSIKCEQNLGHDTMYWYKQDSKKFLKIMFSYNNKELIINETVPNRFSPKSPDKAHLNLHINSLELGDSAVYFCASSQSQNQPQHFGDGTRLSIL.

In its sample, this clonotype was seen many times. V and J are TRBV6-2 or TRBV6-3 and TRBJ1-2; possible D gene TRBD1, 6 bases. There are 13 residues in the CDR3. The V and J ends lost 7 bases and 10 bases respectively, with 19 bases between them. Germline CDR1 reads MNHEY; CDR2 reads SVGEGT. CDR3 amino acids: CASTDAGQTLYTF. In nucleotides, the CDR3 is TGTGCCAGCACCGACGCCGGACAGACTCTCTACACCTTC.

This clonotype was found a few times. CDR3 DNA sequence: TGTGCCAGTAGTATAGTCAGTGCCAATGGACATGGAGAGACCCAGTACTTC. Its protein product is CASSIVSANGHGETQYF. V is TRBV19 and J is TRBJ2-5; tentatively, D is TRBD1 (5 bases). The CDR3 spans 17 residues. The germline CDR1 and CDR2 sequences are LNHDA and SQIVND (reference sequence). V gave up 1 base and J gave up 4 bases, with 19 bases separating them.

This clonotype was seen at least ten times. The chain recombines TRBV28 with TRBJ2-2, with a possible D match to TRBD2 (5 bases). The CDR3 spans 15 residues. Germline values: CDR1 MDHEN, CDR2 SYDVKM. V was clipped by 2 bases and J by 6 bases, with 13 bases between them. CDR3 sequence (DNA): TGTGCCAGCAGTTTAGGGAGTGAGGGCTCCGGGGAGCTGTTTTTT. It codes for CASSLGSEGSGELFF.

At least ten counts were recorded for this clonotype. The rearrangement uses TRBV5-1 and TRBJ1-1; no reliable D call. V gave up 0 bases and J gave up 4 bases, with 7 bases separating them. The CDR3 extends over 13 amino acids. Germline V gives CDR1 SGHRS, CDR2 YFSETQ. In DNA form, the CDR3 reads TGCGCCAGCAGCTTGGATACGGGCACTGAAGCTTTCTTT. It codes for CASSLDTGTEAFF.

This clonotype has only a few counts. This may be a read error, as it is one base from a much larger clone. The chain couples TRBV6-2 or TRBV6-3 to TRBJ1-1; D not resolved. This CDR3 comprises 14 residues. Germline V gene lookup returns CDR1 MNHEY and CDR2 SVGEGT. The CDR3 region is CPSRVDGSDTEAFF. The CDR3 coding sequence is TGTCCCAGCAGAGTGGACGGATCTGACACTGAAGCTTTCTTT.